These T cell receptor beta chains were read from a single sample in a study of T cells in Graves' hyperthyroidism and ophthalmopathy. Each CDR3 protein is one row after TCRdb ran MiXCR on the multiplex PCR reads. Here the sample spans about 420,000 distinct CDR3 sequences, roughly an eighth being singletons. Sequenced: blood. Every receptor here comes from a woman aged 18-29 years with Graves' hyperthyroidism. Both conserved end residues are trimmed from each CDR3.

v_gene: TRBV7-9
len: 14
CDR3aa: ASSLVGQGGSYEQY

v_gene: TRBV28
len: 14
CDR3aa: ASRLGGQFSGNTIY

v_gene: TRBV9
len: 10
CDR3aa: ASSAVNPEQF

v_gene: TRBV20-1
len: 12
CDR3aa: SARVFAGGYEQY

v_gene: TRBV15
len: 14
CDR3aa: ATSRGTSENTGELF

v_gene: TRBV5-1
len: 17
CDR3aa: ASSLGGQGARRLKETQY

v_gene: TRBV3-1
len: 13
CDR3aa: ASSQVGQGRNEQF

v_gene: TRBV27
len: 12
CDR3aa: ASSFGSGTDTQY

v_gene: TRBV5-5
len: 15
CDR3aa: ASSRVPGQGLNTEAF

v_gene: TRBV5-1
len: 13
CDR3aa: ASSSSGSRESEQF

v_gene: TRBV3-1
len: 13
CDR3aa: ASSLGTSDKNIQY

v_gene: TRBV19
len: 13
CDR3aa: ASEEVASGYHEQF

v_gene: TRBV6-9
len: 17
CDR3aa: ASSYSMGAGNSGANVLT

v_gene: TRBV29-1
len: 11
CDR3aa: SVTGLAGREQY

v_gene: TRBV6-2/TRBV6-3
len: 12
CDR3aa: ASGDFGFTGELF

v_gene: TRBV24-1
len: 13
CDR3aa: ATSDFGPNTGELF

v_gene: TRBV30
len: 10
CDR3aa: AWSSSYGELF

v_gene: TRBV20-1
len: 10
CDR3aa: SALTPGGEQF

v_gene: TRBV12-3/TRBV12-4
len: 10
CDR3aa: ASSLGSYGYT

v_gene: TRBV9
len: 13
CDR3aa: ASSPIGAGTDGYT